Shown below are 3 T cell receptor beta chains from a single sample sequenced in a study of PD-1 blockade in classical Hodgkin lymphoma. Repertoires were generated with immunoSEQ multiplex PCR, while TCRdb's copy carries only in-frame clones and drops some. The sample consists of tens of thousands of clones, around 80% of them appearing once. Time point noted: cycle 4 day 1 (C4D1), after more than 5 weeks of nivolumab. Every patient was affected by relapse after autologous stem cell transplantation, while exposure to brentuximab vedotin was not uniform. Researchers report purifying CD4+ T cells from thawed PBMCs by magnetic negative selection. The specimen comprised CD4+ T cells from blood, sampled before the fourth cycle of nivolumab. The source is a human donor with classical Hodgkin lymphoma.

For this clone: A read error may produce the germline difference seen at one junction end. The chain carries TRBV7-7 and TRBJ1-3; D is perhaps TRBD1 (5 bases). The germline V gene encodes CDR1 SSHAT and CDR2 FNYEAQ (reference sequence). This CDR3 spans 14 amino acids. The CDR3 loop is CASSPGTFGNTIYF. The CDR3 DNA reads as TGTGCTAGCAGCCCCGGGACGTTCGGAAACACCATATATTTT.

The gene calls are TRBV7-9 and TRBJ1-6; 9 nucleotides match TRBD1. The CDR3 extends over 17 amino acids. Trimming took 4 bases from V and 0 from J; bases not matched to a gene: 4. Germline CDR1 and CDR2: SEHNR and FQNEAQ (reference sequence). The CDR3 spells CASSWGTGLSYNSPLHF. The CDR3 nucleotides are TGTGCCAGCAGCTGGGGGACAGGGCTCTCCTATAATTCACCCCTCCACTTT. Together with reference TRBV7-9 and TRBJ1-6, the CDR3 gives the full variable domain: DTGVSQNPRHKITKRGQNVTFRCDPISEHNRLYWYRQTLGQGPEFLTYFQNEAQLEKSRLLSDRFSAERPKGSFSTLEIQRTEQGDSAMYLCASSWGTGLSYNSPLHFGNGTRLTVT.

The chain links TRBV5-5 to TRBJ2-7; D unclear. V gave up 1 base and J gave up 3 bases, with 8 bases separating them. Germline CDR1 reads SGHKS; CDR2 reads YYEKEE (reference sequence). The CDR3 has 13 amino acids. CDR3 region: CASSLSGFYEQYF. CDR3 bases: TGTGCCAGCAGCTTGTCTGGGTTCTACGAGCAGTACTTC.